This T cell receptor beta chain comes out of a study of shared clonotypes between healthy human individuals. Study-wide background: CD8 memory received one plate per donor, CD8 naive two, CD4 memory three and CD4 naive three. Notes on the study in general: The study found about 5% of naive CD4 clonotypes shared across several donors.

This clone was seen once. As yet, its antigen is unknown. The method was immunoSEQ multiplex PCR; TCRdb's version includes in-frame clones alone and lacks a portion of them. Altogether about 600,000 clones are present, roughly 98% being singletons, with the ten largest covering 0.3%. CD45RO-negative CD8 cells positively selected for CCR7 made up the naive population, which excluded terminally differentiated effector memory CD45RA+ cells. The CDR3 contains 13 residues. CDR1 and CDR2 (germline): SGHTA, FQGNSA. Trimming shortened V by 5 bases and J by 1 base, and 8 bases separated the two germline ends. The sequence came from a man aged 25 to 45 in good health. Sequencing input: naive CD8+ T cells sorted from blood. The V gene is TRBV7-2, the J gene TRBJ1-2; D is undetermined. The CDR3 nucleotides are TGTGCCAGCAGCCAACTTGATAACTATGGCTACACCTTC. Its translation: CASSQLDNYGYTF.